Following are 3 T cell receptor beta chains from one sample sequenced in a study of post-analysis software for immune sequencing data. No cognate antigen is known for these TCRs. Findings and limits, study-wide: TRBV5-6, TRBV5-1 and TRBV20-1 belonged to a set of a few TRBV segments that were more frequent in patients than controls.

Built from TCR beta cDNA, the libraries had unique molecular identifiers in them. TCRdb re-analysed the PCR reads in MiXCR, keeping a single row per CDR3 protein. The sample lists more than 500,000 distinct CDR3 sequences, around 31% occurring once. The sequenced material came from blood. The source of these receptors is a girl aged 2-17 years with multiple sclerosis.

This clonotype has just a few counts. This chain connects TRBV20-1 to TRBJ2-5; no reliable D call. V lost 3 bases and J lost 6, with 17 bases in between. This CDR3 region has 14 residues. Germline V gene lookup returns CDR1 DFQATT and CDR2 SNEGSKA (reference sequence). This CDR3 reads CSASRVRTSKTQYF. The CDR3 coding sequence is TGCAGTGCTAGTAGAGTGCGAACATCAAAGACCCAGTACTTC.

In its sample, this clonotype was seen a few times. The chain employs TRBV6-1 and TRBJ2-3; unclear D gene. There are 13 residues in the CDR3. V lost 3 bases and J lost 4, with 8 bases in between. CDR1 and CDR2 from the germline V gene are MNHNS and SASEGT. In nucleotides, the CDR3 is TGTGCCAGCAGTGAGCGGTTCCCAGATACGCAGTATTTT. Translation: CASSERFPDTQYF.

The table lists this clonotype with a few counts. The chain couples TRBV5-5 to TRBJ2-7, with 10 bases fitting TRBD1. The CDR3 spans 16 residues. The V segment lost 2 bases and the J segment 3 bases; nucleotides outside the gene matches: 8. Per the germline V gene, CDR1 is SGHKS and CDR2 is YYEKEE (reference sequence). CDR3 sequence reads: CASSLMRGTGDYEQYF. CDR3 DNA: TGTGCCAGCAGCTTAATGCGGGGGACAGGGGACTACGAGCAGTACTTC.